Listed below are T cell receptor beta chains from one sample, sequenced in a study of T cell changes during pregnancy in multiple sclerosis. Clones were sequenced by immunoSEQ multiplex PCR, and TCRdb holds only the in-frame ones, with some missing. The repertoire holds roughly 110,000 clones, with 92% as singletons. This specimen was peripheral blood, taken in the third trimester of pregnancy. The receptors derive from a female donor in good health, enrolled as a control in a pregnancy study. Both conserved end residues are part of each CDR3. The order of the fields is CDR3 protein, CDR3 DNA, clone size, V gene, D gene, J gene, CDR3 length. A D gene is named only where the DNA matches it firmly. Clone size is shown for a subset of rows, as once, few, many or a class of expanded clone.

CASSAIRGRTEAFF | TGTGCCAGCAGTGCAATTAGGGGGCGGACTGAAGCTTTCTTT | . | TRBV27 | TRBD1 | TRBJ1-1 | 14
CASSSGQGALNTIYF | TGCGCCAGCAGCTCCGGGCAGGGGGCACTTAACACCATATATTTT | . | TRBV5-1 | TRBD1 | TRBJ1-3 | 15
CASGQGLDYGYTF | TGTGCCAGCGGCCAGGGGTTAGACTATGGCTACACCTTC | . | TRBV5-4 | . | TRBJ1-2 | 13
CASRTSGSYNEQFF | TGTGCCAGCCGAACTAGTGGCTCCTACAATGAGCAGTTCTTC | . | TRBV19 | . | TRBJ2-1 | 14
CASSPSGTGRLDTGELFF | TGCGCCAGCAGCCCTTCCGGGACAGGGAGATTGGACACCGGGGAGCTGTTTTTT | . | TRBV5-1 | TRBD1 | TRBJ2-2 | 18
CASSYSPTRGNSPLHF | TGTGCCAGCAGTTACTCTCCAACCAGGGGCAATTCACCCCTCCACTTT | . | TRBV6-5 | . | TRBJ1-6 | 16
CASLNPYGGDYGYTF | TGTGCCAGTCTGAATCCCTATGGGGGGGACTATGGCTACACCTTC | . | TRBV6-5 | . | TRBJ1-2 | 15
CASSQARTGDEQYF | TGCGCCAGCAGCCAAGCTAGGACAGGGGACGAGCAGTACTTC | . | TRBV4-1 | TRBD1 | TRBJ2-7 | 14
CASGPGHPSWTQYF | TGTGCTAGTGGTCCGGGACACCCAAGCTGGACCCAGTACTTC | . | TRBV12-5 | . | TRBJ2-5 | 14
CASSLSRINDGYTF | TGTGCCAGCAGCTTAAGCAGGATTAACGATGGCTACACCTTC | . | TRBV7-2 | . | TRBJ1-2 | 14
CASSPIRDRGYGYTF | TGTGCCAGCAGCCCTATCCGGGACAGGGGGTATGGCTACACCTTC | . | TRBV11-2 | TRBD1 | TRBJ1-2 | 15
CASSLGTAGPGDTQYF | TGCGCCAGCAGCTTGGGGACGGCGGGGCCCGGGGATACGCAGTATTTT | . | TRBV5-1 | . | TRBJ2-3 | 16
CASVGEVSYNEQFF | TGCGCCAGCGTAGGAGAGGTTTCCTACAATGAGCAGTTCTTC | . | TRBV4-1 | . | TRBJ2-1 | 14
CATQVGGNEQYF | TGTGCCACCCAGGTAGGGGGAAACGAGCAGTACTTC | . | TRBV27 | . | TRBJ2-7 | 12
CASSHRDYTDTQYF | TGTGCCAGCAGTCATAGGGACTACACAGATACGCAGTATTTT | . | TRBV27 | TRBD2 | TRBJ2-3 | 14
CASSIPGDQPQHF | TGTGCCAGTAGTATACCGGGGGATCAGCCCCAGCATTTT | once | TRBV19 | . | TRBJ1-5 | 13
CASSLYGSPTEAFF | TGTGCCAGCAGTTTATACGGTAGTCCCACTGAAGCTTTCTTT | . | TRBV27 | . | TRBJ1-1 | 14
CASSLRGAYQGYTF | TGTGCCAGCAGTTTACGGGGGGCCTATCAGGGCTACACCTTC | . | TRBV27 | . | TRBJ1-2 | 14
CASSQEGTGSYEQYF | TGTGCCAGCAGCCAAGAGGGGACAGGGAGCTACGAGCAGTACTTC | . | TRBV4-2 | TRBD1 | TRBJ2-7 | 15
CASSQEGTGGHEKLFF | TGCGCCAGCAGCCAAGAGGGGACAGGGGGCCATGAAAAACTGTTTTTT | once | TRBV4-3 | TRBD1 | TRBJ1-4 | 16
CASSYAGSSGNTIYF | TGTGCCAGCAGTTACGCGGGGTCTTCTGGAAACACCATATATTTT | once | TRBV6-5 | . | TRBJ1-3 | 15
CASRGQVNQPQHF | TGTGCCAGCAGGGGACAGGTCAATCAGCCCCAGCATTTT | . | TRBV2 | TRBD1 | TRBJ1-5 | 13
CASSLWGIAGYNEQFF | TGTGCCAGCAGCTTATGGGGGATAGCGGGGTACAATGAGCAGTTCTTC | . | TRBV7-9 | TRBD2 | TRBJ2-1 | 16
CSARNSEAFF | TGCAGTGCTAGGAACTCTGAAGCTTTCTTT | . | TRBV20-1 | . | TRBJ1-1 | 10
CASSVSTGYTTEAFF | TGTGCCAGCAGTGTAAGTACAGGGTATACCACTGAAGCTTTCTTT | . | TRBV2 | . | TRBJ1-1 | 15
CASSFRGQTETQYF | TGTGCCAGCAGTTTTCGGGGACAGACAGAGACCCAGTACTTC | . | TRBV27 | TRBD1 | TRBJ2-5 | 14
CASSFTGGASGNTIYF | TGTGCCAGCAGCTTCACAGGGGGCGCCTCTGGAAACACCATATATTTT | . | TRBV7-3 | TRBD1 | TRBJ1-3 | 16
CAWSPTAYGYTF | TGTGCCTGGAGTCCAACAGCCTATGGCTACACCTTC | . | TRBV30 | . | TRBJ1-2 | 12
CASLEGERTEAFF | TGTGCCAGCCTCGAGGGGGAACGTACTGAAGCTTTCTTT | . | TRBV2 | . | TRBJ1-1 | 13
CASSQILGRGGTDTQYF | TGTGCCAGCAGCCAAATCTTAGGGAGAGGCGGCACAGATACGCAGTATTTT | once | TRBV14 | . | TRBJ2-3 | 17
CASTGVEDEKLFF | TGTGCCAGCACCGGCGTTGAGGATGAAAAACTGTTTTTT | . | TRBV9 | . | TRBJ1-4 | 13
CASSRRNSYSNQPQHF | TGTGCCAGTAGTAGAAGGAACAGTTATAGCAATCAGCCCCAGCATTTT | . | TRBV19 | . | TRBJ1-5 | 16
CASAGSGNTIYF | TGTGCCAGCGCAGGGTCTGGAAACACCATATATTTT | . | TRBV19 | . | TRBJ1-3 | 12
CASSDGWSGDTQYF | TGTGCCAGCAGTGACGGTTGGAGTGGGGATACGCAGTATTTT | . | TRBV6-1 | . | TRBJ2-3 | 14
CASSYGTGYGETQYF | TGTGCCAGCAGTTACGGGACAGGGTATGGGGAGACCCAGTACTTC | . | TRBV6-5 | TRBD1 | TRBJ2-5 | 15
CASSSTIAGDTDTQYF | TGTGCCAGCAGCTCCACTATAGCGGGGGACACAGATACGCAGTATTTT | . | TRBV6-6 | TRBD2 | TRBJ2-3 | 16
CATQGNTGELFF | TGTGCCACCCAGGGGAACACCGGGGAGCTGTTTTTT | . | TRBV15 | . | TRBJ2-2 | 12
CASRGQSNYGYTF | TGTGCCAGTAGGGGACAGAGCAACTATGGCTACACCTTC | . | TRBV19 | TRBD1 | TRBJ1-2 | 13
CASSIQGAYEQYF | TGTGCCAGTAGTATACAGGGGGCCTACGAGCAGTACTTC | once | TRBV19 | TRBD1 | TRBJ2-7 | 13
CASRRASGGADEQFF | TGTGCCAGCAGGCGAGCTAGCGGGGGGGCCGATGAGCAGTTCTTC | . | TRBV9 | TRBD2 | TRBJ2-1 | 15
CASSPGQALPTQETQYF | TGCGCCAGCAGCCCCGGACAGGCGCTCCCGACGCAAGAGACCCAGTACTTC | . | TRBV5-1 | TRBD1 | TRBJ2-5 | 17